The 16 T cell receptor beta chains reported below all come from one sample, sequenced in a study of blood T cells in healthy people across ages. A second 7 to 11 cycle PCR used barcoded and J-beta primers. TCRdb fed the 5' RACE reads into MiXCR, producing one record per CDR3 protein. The sample lists approximately 1,700,000 distinct CDR3 sequences, about 39% occurring once. Sequencing was carried out using blood. The receptors were sampled from a human donor in good health.

The gene calls are TRBV7-9 and TRBJ1-4; D is unclear. Trimming removed 0 bases at V and 5 bases at J, with 10 bases between. The CDR3 is made up of 15 amino acids. Germline V gene lookup returns CDR1 SEHNR and CDR2 FQNEAQ (reference sequence). The CDR3 loop reads CASSLARTTNEKLFF. CDR3 DNA sequence: TGTGCCAGCAGCTTAGCGCGGACCACAAATGAAAAACTGTTTTTT.

This clonotype was seen more than once but under ten times. J is TRBJ2-6 and V is TRBV2, with unresolved D. This CDR3 has 14 residues. The germline V gene has CDR1 SNHLY and CDR2 FYNNEI. Trimming left V 7 bases short and J 4 bases short, with 11 bases between. The CDR3: CASTAESGANVLTF. The CDR3 DNA is TGTGCCAGCACGGCAGAGTCAGGGGCCAACGTCCTGACTTTC.

This clonotype was seen a few times. V gene TRBV7-2 combines with J gene TRBJ2-1; 8 bases map to TRBD2. V trimming: 2 bases; J trimming: 2 bases; junction bases outside the gene matches: 2. The germline V gene encodes CDR1 SGHTA and CDR2 FQGNSA. The CDR3 has 15 amino acids. This CDR3 reads CASSLRTSPYNEQFF. In DNA, the CDR3 is TGTGCCAGCAGCTTAAGGACTAGCCCCTACAATGAGCAGTTCTTC.

This clonotype was recorded many times. The rearrangement joins TRBV7-2 to TRBJ1-6, with 9 bases matching TRBD1. V shed 4 bases and J 7 bases; nucleotides not matched to a gene: 2. Germline CDR1 SGHTA, CDR2 FQGNSA. This CDR3 region has 14 residues. The CDR3 spells CASSSTGGNSPLHF. The CDR3 bases are TGTGCCAGCAGCTCGACAGGGGGAAATTCACCCCTCCACTTT. The complete variable domain, with remaining parts taken from reference TRBV7-2 and TRBJ1-6, reads GAGVSQSPSNKVTEKGKDVELRCDPISGHTALYWYRQSLGQGLEFLIYFQGNSAPDKSGLPSDRFSAERTGGSVSTLTIQRTQQEDSAVYLCASSSTGGNSPLHFGNGTRLTVT.

The chain is built from TRBV5-1 and TRBJ2-4, with D possibly TRBD1 on 5 matching bases. The DNA end favors TRBJ2-7, so the J call may be wrong. This CDR3 spans 15 amino acids. Germline-derived CDR1 and CDR2 are SGHRS and YFSETQ. The CDR3 nucleotides read TGCGCCAGCAGCTTGGCATCCAGGGTTCTCCGCGAGCAGTACTTC. It encodes CASSLASRVLREQYF.

This clonotype was seen more than once but under ten times. One end of the junction fails to match germline, which may point to a read error. The rearrangement joins TRBV7-9 to TRBJ1-1; TRBD1 aligns across 7 bases. This CDR3 comprises 14 residues. Germline lookup yields CDR1 SEHNR and CDR2 FQNEAQ (reference sequence). The CDR3: CAGSLTGMNTEAFF. The CDR3 DNA follows: TGTGCCGGCAGCTTGACAGGGATGAACACTGAAGCTTTCTTT.

This clonotype was observed once. The rearrangement links TRBV20-1 to TRBJ1-4; no clear D gene. Germline loops: CDR1 DFQATT, CDR2 SNEGSKA (reference sequence). The V gene lost 0 bases and the J gene lost 8 bases, with 13 bases spanning the gap. The CDR3 totals 14 residues. The DNA of the CDR3 is TGCAGTGCTAGAGATTTGGCAACAGTCGAAAAACTGTTTTTT. Protein product: CSARDLATVEKLFF.

V is TRBV12-3 or TRBV12-4 and J is TRBJ1-5; 7 nucleotides align to TRBD1. The V segment lost 10 bases and the J segment 1 base; nucleotides outside the gene matches: 4. This CDR3 is built from 13 residues. In DNA form, the CDR3 reads TGTGCCACCTGCAGGGGGAGCAATCAGCCCCAGCATTTT. Amino acid sequence: CATCRGSNQPQHF.

This chain connects TRBV20-1 to TRBJ2-7, with a possible D match to TRBD1 (5 bases). From germline, CDR1 is DFQATT and CDR2 SNEGSKA (reference sequence). Trimming pared 5 bases from V and 5 bases from J, leaving 19 bases between. The CDR3 is 14 residues long. The DNA for the CDR3 is TGCAGTGCTTGCGAAGGTCAGGGTATCAACGAGCAGTACTTC. Translating it yields CSACEGQGINEQYF.

The rearrangement links TRBV3-1 to TRBJ2-5; TRBD1 agrees at 7 bases. Looked up from germline, CDR1 is LGHDT and CDR2 is YNNKEL (reference sequence). The V segment lost 0 bases and the J segment 2 bases; nucleotides outside the gene matches: 6. This CDR3 contains 16 residues. The CDR3 region has the DNA TGTGCCAGCAGCCAAGACAGGGGGAGATTTCAAGAGACCCAGTACTTC. This codes for CASSQDRGRFQETQYF.

The chain recombines TRBV20-1 with TRBJ2-3; TRBD2 agrees at 9 bases. Trimming removed 1 base from V and 4 bases from J; junction bases left unmatched: 6. Germline CDR1 and CDR2: DFQATT and SNEGSKA (reference sequence). The CDR3 sequence is 15 residues long. CDR3: CSARVLAGTSDTQYF. DNA of the CDR3: TGCAGTGCTAGAGTCCTAGCGGGGACCTCAGATACGCAGTATTTT.

For this clonotype: A junction end diverges from the germline sequence, so it may reflect a read error. The J gene is TRBJ1-5, the V gene TRBV20-1; maybe TRBD1 (6 bases). Germline loops: CDR1 DFQATT, CDR2 SNEGSKA (reference sequence). The CDR3 consists of 12 residues. CDR3 bases: TGCAGAGCTATACAGGGAAATCAGCCCCAGCATTTT. Translating it yields CRAIQGNQPQHF.

This clonotype was recorded a few times. The chain recombines TRBV11-1 with TRBJ1-2; perhaps TRBD1 as D (6 bases). The length of the CDR3 is 14 residues. Trimming removed 5 bases from V and 3 bases from J, with 13 bases in between. Germline lookup yields CDR1 SGHAT and CDR2 FQDESV (reference sequence). The CDR3 here is CASSIAGADYGYTF. DNA of the CDR3: TGTGCCAGCAGCATCGCGGGGGCGGACTATGGCTACACCTTC.

This chain links TRBV4-2 with TRBJ1-2; D gene unclear. This CDR3 comprises 14 residues. V dropped 1 base and J dropped 0 bases, with 6 bases sitting between them. Germline values: CDR1 LGHNA, CDR2 YNFKEQ. The CDR3 region has the DNA TGTGCCAGCAGCCAAGTGAGAGCTAACTATGGCTACACCTTC. Translating gives CASSQVRANYGYTF.

The chain has TRBV24-1 and TRBJ1-2; tentative D call: TRBD1 (6 bases). Germline V CDR1 and CDR2: KGHDR, SFDVKD. The CDR3 sequence is 14 residues long. V lost 4 bases and J 8 bases, leaving 16 bases between the germline ends. CDR3 sequence (DNA): TGTGCCACCAGTGACCTCCGGGGACAACAGGGCTACACCTTC. Its protein product is CATSDLRGQQGYTF.

The chain's CDR3 is CASSSLGPPYGYTF. The CDR3, as DNA: TGTGCCAGCAGCTCTCTGGGTCCCCCCTATGGCTACACCTTC. The chain employs TRBV7-9 and TRBJ1-2; D is undetermined. CDR3 length equals 14 residues. Per the germline V gene, CDR1 is SEHNR and CDR2 is FQNEAQ (reference sequence). V lost 4 bases to trimming and J lost 4 bases, with 13 bases between them.